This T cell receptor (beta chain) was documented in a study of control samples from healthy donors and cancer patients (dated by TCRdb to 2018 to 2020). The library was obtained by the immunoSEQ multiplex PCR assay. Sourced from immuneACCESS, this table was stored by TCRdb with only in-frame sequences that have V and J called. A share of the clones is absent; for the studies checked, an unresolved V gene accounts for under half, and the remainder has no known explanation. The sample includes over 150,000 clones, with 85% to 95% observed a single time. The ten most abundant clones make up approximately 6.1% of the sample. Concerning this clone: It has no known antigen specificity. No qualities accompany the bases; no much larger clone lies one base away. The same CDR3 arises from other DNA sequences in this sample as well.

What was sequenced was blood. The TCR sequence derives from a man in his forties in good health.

CDR3 region: CASSQTGGRGETQYF. The DNA reads as follows: TGCGCCAGCAGCCAAACAGGGGGGCGGGGAGAGACCCAGTACTTC. This chain joins TRBV5-1 to TRBJ2-5; 8 central bases correspond to TRBD1. The germline V gene yields SGHRS for CDR1 and YFSETQ for CDR2. At the junction V is shortened by 4 bases and J by 4 bases; bases outside the gene matches: 9. Counted from cysteine to phenylalanine, this CDR3 has 15 amino acids. CDR3 DNA is the only sequence kept; it has 45 bases, read in frame from the first base.